Below are 7 T cell receptor beta chains sequenced from a single sample in a study of cytomegalovirus exposure and HLA in healthy donors. The PCR had 60 Vbeta and 13 Jbeta primers. Assay: immunoSEQ multiplex PCR; the TCRdb copy retains only in-frame clones and omits some. The sample lists tens of thousands of clones, approximately 79% seen once, with approximately 2.8% in the top ten. Sequenced material: PBMCs. These receptors came from a man aged 25 to 40 in good health and CMV-seronegative.

This clone has a handful of counts. This chain joins TRBV28 and TRBJ2-1; D is possibly TRBD1 (5 bases). Trimming stripped 6 bases from V and 9 bases from J, with 12 bases between. Germline values: CDR1 MDHEN, CDR2 SYDVKM. This CDR3 contains 12 residues. The CDR3 DNA is TGTGCCAGCAGCCCCACAGGCTTTGAGCAGTTCTTC. Translating it yields CASSPTGFEQFF. The full variable domain, with the rest looked up from reference TRBV28 and TRBJ2-1, is DVKVTQSSRYLVKRTGEKVFLECVQDMDHENMFWYRQDPGLGLRLIYFSYDVKMKEKGDIPEGYSVSREKKERFSLILESASTNQTSMYLCASSPTGFEQFFGPGTRLTVL.

This rearrangement joins TRBV6-5 to TRBJ1-1; TRBD1 aligns across 8 bases. CDR3 length: 14 residues. CDR1 is MNHEY and CDR2 is SVGAGI in the germline V gene. V gave up 2 bases and J gave up 4 bases; unmatched junction bases: 3. The CDR3 DNA reads TGTGCCAGCAGTTACGGACAGGGTCTCACTGAAGCTTTCTTT. Encoded protein: CASSYGQGLTEAFF.

The chain is built from TRBV28 and TRBJ1-2; D unclear. V lost 1 base and J lost 4, with 19 bases in between. This CDR3 spans 17 amino acids. Germline-derived CDR1 and CDR2 are MDHEN and SYDVKM. The CDR3 DNA follows: TGTGCCAGCAGTTTATACAAAAACCCGACGGGGATCTATGGCTACACCTTC. Encoded protein: CASSLYKNPTGIYGYTF.

The chain uses TRBV5-1 and TRBJ2-1; TRBD2 agrees at 9 bases. CDR3 size: 15 residues. V lost 4 bases and J lost 8; bases outside the gene matches: 10. Germline V gene sequence: CDR1 SGHRS, CDR2 YFSETQ. CDR3 sequence reads: CASSLGAGGPHEQFF. CDR3 in DNA: TGCGCCAGCAGCCTCGGGGCGGGGGGGCCTCATGAGCAGTTCTTC.

This clone was seen more than once but under ten times. CDR3 amino acids: CASSLVWDRGDEKLFF. The CDR3 nucleotides are TGTGCCAGCAGCTTAGTCTGGGACAGGGGTGATGAAAAACTGTTTTTT. The genes are TRBV7-9 and TRBJ1-4; 10 nucleotides agree with TRBD1. CDR1 and CDR2 (germline): SEHNR, FQNEAQ (reference sequence). The CDR3 is made up of 16 amino acids. Unmatched junction bases numbered 5, after V lost 1 base and J lost 6 bases.

The rearrangement links TRBV28 to TRBJ1-1; D is ambiguous. The CDR3 runs 12 residues. The V end was cut by 3 bases, the J end by 4 bases, with 6 bases between. The germline CDR1 and CDR2 sequences are MDHEN and SYDVKM. This chain's CDR3 is CASSFGSTEAFF. CDR3 DNA sequence: TGTGCCAGCAGTTTTGGTAGCACTGAAGCTTTCTTT.

The DNA of the CDR3 is TGCGCCAGCAATGGTCCCAGCCAAGAGACCCAGTACTTC. This encodes CASNGPSQETQYF. The gene calls are TRBV5-1 and TRBJ2-5; D call uncertain. The CDR3 consists of 13 residues. The germline gives CDR1 SGHRS, CDR2 YFSETQ. Trimming stripped 6 bases from V and 1 base from J, with 10 bases between.